This T cell receptor (beta chain) was captured by sequencing in a study of cytomegalovirus exposure and HLA in healthy donors. Points from the study as a whole: Researchers counted 164 TCR beta chains as cytomegalovirus-associated. Confirmation in vitro established that a few CMV-associated chains were specific for CMV antigens. High specificity and sensitivity for cytomegalovirus status were reported for the classifier.

Remarks on this clone: No antigen is known for it.

The length of the CDR3 is 17 residues. The ends were cut back, 5 bases at V and 5 bases at J, with 25 bases in the middle. Germline values: CDR1 SEHNR, CDR2 FQNEAQ (reference sequence). Assay: immunoSEQ multiplex PCR; the TCRdb copy retains only in-frame clones and omits some. The data hold some 250,000 clones, with 90% observed a single time. The TCR was taken from a woman in her 30s in good health and CMV-seronegative. V gene TRBV7-9 combines with J gene TRBJ2-7, with D tentatively TRBD1 or TRBD2 (6 bases each). The sample taken for sequencing was PBMCs. CDR3 protein: CASSISGRGPLDHEQYF. The CDR3 DNA follows: TGTGCCAGCAGCATTAGCGGCAGGGGACCTCTCGACCACGAGCAGTACTTC.